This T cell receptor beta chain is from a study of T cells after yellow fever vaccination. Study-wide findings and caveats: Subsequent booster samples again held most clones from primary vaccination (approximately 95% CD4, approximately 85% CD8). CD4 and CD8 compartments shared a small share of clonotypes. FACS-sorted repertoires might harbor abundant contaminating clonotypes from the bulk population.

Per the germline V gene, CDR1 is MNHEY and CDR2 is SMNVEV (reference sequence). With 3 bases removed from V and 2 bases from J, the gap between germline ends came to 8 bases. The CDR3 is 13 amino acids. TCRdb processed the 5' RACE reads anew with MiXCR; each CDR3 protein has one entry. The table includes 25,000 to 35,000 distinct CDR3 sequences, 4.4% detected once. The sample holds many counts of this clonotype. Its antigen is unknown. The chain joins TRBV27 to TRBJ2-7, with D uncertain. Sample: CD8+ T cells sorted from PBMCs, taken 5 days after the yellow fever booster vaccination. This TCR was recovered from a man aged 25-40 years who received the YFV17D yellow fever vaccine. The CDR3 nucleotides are TGTGCCAGCAGTTTTACGGAACCCTACGAGCAGTACTTC. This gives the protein CASSFTEPYEQYF.